The rows below give T cell receptor beta chains drawn from one sample of a study of blood T cell repertoires in COVID-19. Produced via immunoSEQ multiplex PCR; TCRdb's table is partial and in-frame only. The data contain about 270,000 clones, 75% to 95% of them singletons. The material sequenced was PBMCs or T cells enriched from blood (not recorded which). These TCRs come from a man between 35 and 55 years old who had been exposed to COVID-19. Both conserved end residues are part of each CDR3. Fields, in order: clone size, V gene, D gene, J gene, CDR3 DNA, CDR3 protein. D genes are given only for firm matches. The size entry is marked missing in some rows and otherwise reads once, few, many or a size class.

abundance: -
v_gene: TRBV19
d_gene: -
j_gene: TRBJ1-2
CDR3nt: TGTGCCAGTACCACACAGGCGCCAGGTTTCTATGGCTACACCTTC
CDR3aa: CASTTQAPGFYGYTF

abundance: once
v_gene: TRBV11-2
d_gene: TRBD2
j_gene: TRBJ2-1
CDR3nt: TGTGCCAGCAGCTTACCCCCGGGAGGGGCGGCAGATGAGCAGTTCTTC
CDR3aa: CASSLPPGGAADEQFF

abundance: -
v_gene: TRBV19
d_gene: TRBD2
j_gene: TRBJ2-3
CDR3nt: TGTGCCAGTAGTCCCGGGACTAGCGCATACACAGATACGCAGTATTTT
CDR3aa: CASSPGTSAYTDTQYF

abundance: -
v_gene: TRBV12-5
d_gene: -
j_gene: TRBJ1-5
CDR3nt: TGTGCTAGTGGTTTGGTAGGGGGGGGCAATCAGCCCCAGCATTTT
CDR3aa: CASGLVGGGNQPQHF

abundance: -
v_gene: TRBV4-1
d_gene: TRBD1
j_gene: TRBJ1-1
CDR3nt: TGCGCCAGCAGCATTTGGACAGGGGATGGGAACACTGAAGCTTTCTTT
CDR3aa: CASSIWTGDGNTEAFF

abundance: -
v_gene: TRBV5-1
d_gene: TRBD1
j_gene: TRBJ1-5
CDR3nt: TGCGCCAGCAGCCCCGGACAGGGCGCATATAGCAATCAGCCCCAGCATTTT
CDR3aa: CASSPGQGAYSNQPQHF

abundance: -
v_gene: TRBV28
d_gene: -
j_gene: TRBJ1-2
CDR3nt: TGTGCCAGCAGTTCGCAGATCCTCTATGGCTACACCTTC
CDR3aa: CASSSQILYGYTF

abundance: -
v_gene: TRBV21-1
d_gene: -
j_gene: TRBJ2-7
CDR3nt: TGTGCCAGCAGCCTCCGGGACAGGGCCCACGAGCAGTACTTC
CDR3aa: CASSLRDRAHEQYF

abundance: few
v_gene: TRBV24-1
d_gene: TRBD1
j_gene: TRBJ2-6
CDR3nt: TGTGCCACCAGTCCTGGACAGGGGGCTGGGGCCAACGTCCTGACTTTC
CDR3aa: CATSPGQGAGANVLTF

abundance: few
v_gene: TRBV7-3
d_gene: -
j_gene: TRBJ2-1
CDR3nt: TGTGCCAGCAGCTCCCTGGACGGGACTGGGGTGTACAATGAGCAGTTCTTC
CDR3aa: CASSSLDGTGVYNEQFF

abundance: -
v_gene: TRBV25-1
d_gene: -
j_gene: TRBJ2-1
CDR3nt: TGTGCCAGCACATCGGGTACCGGGGGAATCAATGAGCAGTTCTTC
CDR3aa: CASTSGTGGINEQFF

abundance: once
v_gene: TRBV27
d_gene: -
j_gene: TRBJ1-1
CDR3nt: TGTGCCAGCAGGGGGGGAAACCCAGGAAACACTGAAGCTTTCTTT
CDR3aa: CASRGGNPGNTEAFF

abundance: -
v_gene: TRBV28
d_gene: -
j_gene: TRBJ2-2
CDR3nt: TGTGCCAGCAGCAAAATGACAGGCCCGAACACCGGGGAGCTGTTTTTT
CDR3aa: CASSKMTGPNTGELFF

abundance: -
v_gene: TRBV4-3
d_gene: -
j_gene: TRBJ1-3
CDR3nt: TGCGCCAGCAGCCAAGATGGCAGCTCTGGAAACACCATATATTTT
CDR3aa: CASSQDGSSGNTIYF

abundance: -
v_gene: TRBV19
d_gene: -
j_gene: TRBJ1-1
CDR3nt: TGTGCCAGTAGTATGGGGCAGGGTATCACTGAAGCTTTCTTT
CDR3aa: CASSMGQGITEAFF

abundance: -
v_gene: TRBV19
d_gene: -
j_gene: TRBJ1-1
CDR3nt: TGTGCCAGTAGTGACAGCGTCCCCAACACTGAAGCTTTCTTT
CDR3aa: CASSDSVPNTEAFF

abundance: once
v_gene: TRBV19
d_gene: TRBD1
j_gene: TRBJ1-1
CDR3nt: TGTGCCAGTAGTACTCAGGGGGCAGGCACTGAAGCTTTCTTT
CDR3aa: CASSTQGAGTEAFF

abundance: once
v_gene: TRBV15
d_gene: -
j_gene: TRBJ2-2
CDR3nt: TGTGCCACCAGCCTTCGGGACTCGACGACAGGGGAGCTGTTTTTT
CDR3aa: CATSLRDSTTGELFF

abundance: -
v_gene: TRBV19
d_gene: -
j_gene: TRBJ2-1
CDR3nt: TGTGCCAGTAGCCCCCTTGGGGGCTCCATAGGAAATGAGCAGTTCTTC
CDR3aa: CASSPLGGSIGNEQFF

abundance: -
v_gene: TRBV28
d_gene: TRBD1
j_gene: TRBJ2-2
CDR3nt: TGTGCCAGCTATGATACAGGGGGGATGGCCGGGGAGCTGTTTTTT
CDR3aa: CASYDTGGMAGELFF